This is a list of T cell receptor beta chains from one sample in a study of blood T cell repertoires in COVID-19. Produced via immunoSEQ multiplex PCR; TCRdb's table is partial and in-frame only. The sample includes about 98,000 clones, roughly 85% seen only once; the top ten take approximately 5%. Sequencing used peripheral blood. These receptors originate from a man aged 70 or older with acute or convalescent COVID-19. The CDR3 runs from the conserved cysteine through the conserved F or W. The D gene is left open where the match is weak. Clone size is not always given. Where it is, it says once, few, many or a class for expanded clones.

NA	15	TRBV3-1/TRBV3-2	TRBJ1-6	NA	TGTGCCAGCAGCGAAAATCCGGCGGCGAATTCACCCCTCCACTTT	CASSENPAANSPLHF
TRBD1	16	TRBV7-6	TRBJ2-7	NA	TGTGCCAGCAGCTTAGGGCCCTGGACAGGGGGGGACGAGCAGTACTTC	CASSLGPWTGGDEQYF
TRBD1	15	TRBV7-9	TRBJ2-2	once	TGTGCCAGCAGCTTGGGACAGGGGGGCACCGGGGAGCTGTTTTTT	CASSLGQGGTGELFF
NA	14	TRBV6-1	TRBJ1-1	few	TGTGCCAGCAGTGATGGCGCAGGCGAACCTGAAGCTTTCTTT	CASSDGAGEPEAFF
TRBD1	15	TRBV11-2	TRBJ2-7	NA	TGTGCCAGCAGCACCGACAGGGTCAGCCCCTACGAGCAGTACTTC	CASSTDRVSPYEQYF
TRBD2	16	TRBV10-2	TRBJ2-7	NA	TGCGCCAGCAGTGACAGCGGGGGGGCTGAATACTACGAGCAGTACTTC	CASSDSGGAEYYEQYF
TRBD1	13	TRBV19	TRBJ2-2	NA	TGTGCCAGTGGGACAGCGAACACCGGGGAGCTGTTTTTT	CASGTANTGELFF
NA	12	TRBV6-5	TRBJ1-1	NA	TGTGCCACCTCCAGGCTGAACACTGAAGCTTTCTTT	CATSRLNTEAFF
NA	16	TRBV18	TRBJ1-1	NA	TGTGCCAGCTCACCACCTGAGGTTTACGGGCAGGGGGAAGCTTTCTTT	CASSPPEVYGQGEAFF
TRBD1	17	TRBV5-1	TRBJ1-1	NA	TGCGCCAGCAGTCCGGACAGGCGGATGCTTTTGAACACTGAAGCTTTCTTT	CASSPDRRMLLNTEAFF
TRBD1	14	TRBV7-3	TRBJ1-2	NA	TGTGCCAGCAGCGCACAGGGGGGCGGGCATGGCTACACCTTC	CASSAQGGGHGYTF
TRBD2	18	TRBV4-1	TRBJ2-3	NA	TGCGCCAGCAGCCAATCAAAAATAGCGGGGGGGCTTTTGGATACGCAGTATTTT	CASSQSKIAGGLLDTQYF
TRBD1	19	TRBV5-1	TRBJ2-2	NA	TGCGCCAGCAGCCCCCCACCGGGACAGGGGGCGGCGGGCGCCGGGGAGCTGTTTTTT	CASSPPPGQGAAGAGELFF
NA	13	TRBV6-1	TRBJ1-1	NA	TGTGCCAGCAGTGAATGGGCTGGGACTGAAGCTTTCTTT	CASSEWAGTEAFF
NA	16	TRBV2	TRBJ1-6	NA	TGTGCCAGCAGTGAAAGGCAGGGTCTGGGCAATTCACCCCTCCACTTT	CASSERQGLGNSPLHF
TRBD2	13	TRBV4-2	TRBJ2-1	NA	TGTGCCAGCAGCCCCAGACTAGCGGGGGAGCAGTTCTTC	CASSPRLAGEQFF
NA	16	TRBV6-5	TRBJ1-2	NA	TGTGCCAGCAGTTACTCGGGCAGGGGAAATAACTATGGCTACACCTTC	CASSYSGRGNNYGYTF
TRBD2	18	TRBV2	TRBJ2-1	NA	TGTGCCAGCAGTCCCCCGGGACTAGCGGGGGGGCCTTGGAATGAGCAGTTCTTC	CASSPPGLAGGPWNEQFF
NA	12	TRBV20-1	TRBJ1-2	NA	TGCAGTGCCAGTCGGGGGGCCTATGGCTACACCTTC	CSASRGAYGYTF
NA	13	TRBV6-5	TRBJ2-7	NA	TGTGTTGCGACTGGGGGGGCAGGGTACGAGCAGTACTTC	CVATGGAGYEQYF
NA	15	TRBV30	TRBJ1-6	NA	TGTGCCTGGAGTATCGGCGGGGGTGGAAATTCACCCCTCCACTTT	CAWSIGGGGNSPLHF
NA	15	TRBV7-3	TRBJ1-3	NA	TGTGCCAGCAGCTTAACGGGGGCCGTCTCGGACACCATATATTTT	CASSLTGAVSDTIYF
NA	14	TRBV5-1	TRBJ2-5	NA	TGCGCCAGCAGCTTGGGACTGGTTGTAGAGACCCAGTACTTC	CASSLGLVVETQYF
TRBD2	17	TRBV5-1	TRBJ2-5	NA	TGCGCCAGCAGCTTTGGTGCGACTAGCGGGGGAGTTGAGACCCAGTACTTC	CASSFGATSGGVETQYF
TRBD1	13	TRBV19	TRBJ2-3	NA	TGTGCCAGTAGTGGGACAGGGGCAGATACGCAGTATTTT	CASSGTGADTQYF
NA	12	TRBV19	TRBJ1-4	few	TGTGCCAGTACTTCAGGCATTGGGAAACTGTTTTTT	CASTSGIGKLFF
NA	12	TRBV5-7	TRBJ1-5	NA	TGTGCCAGCAGCTTGATGGAGCAGCCCCAGCATTTT	CASSLMEQPQHF
NA	15	TRBV30	TRBJ1-2	few	TGTGCCTGGAGTGCGACCGGTAGGGGGAATCGTGGCTACACCTTC	CAWSATGRGNRGYTF
NA	14	TRBV28	TRBJ2-7	NA	TGTGCCAGCAGGAGGAGACAGAGTACCTACGAGCAGTACTTC	CASRRRQSTYEQYF
NA	13	TRBV6-5	TRBJ1-2	NA	TGTGCCAGCAGGCCTACTGCGGGGTATGGCTACACCTTC	CASRPTAGYGYTF
NA	11	TRBV6-5	TRBJ2-5	once	TGTGCCAGCGGACAGCAAGAGACCCAGTACTTC	CASGQQETQYF
TRBD2	15	TRBV11-3	TRBJ2-2	NA	TGTGCCAGCAGCTCTCCGACTAGCGGGGCCGGGGAGCTGTTTTTT	CASSSPTSGAGELFF
TRBD1	14	TRBV3-1/TRBV3-2	TRBJ1-2	NA	TGTGCCAGCAGCCAATATGACAGGGGAGGCGGCTACACCTTC	CASSQYDRGGGYTF
TRBD1	14	TRBV7-2	TRBJ2-7	NA	TGTGCCAGCAGCTCCGGGACAGGATTCTTCGAGCAGTACTTC	CASSSGTGFFEQYF
TRBD2	16	TRBV10-2	TRBJ2-1	NA	TGCGCCAGCAGTGCTCAGCGGGGGGTCTCCTACAATGAGCAGTTCTTC	CASSAQRGVSYNEQFF
NA	15	TRBV7-8	TRBJ2-3	NA	TGTGCCAGCAGCTTAAGCCGCGGAACGTTGGATACGCAGTATTTT	CASSLSRGTLDTQYF
NA	13	TRBV3-1/TRBV3-2	TRBJ1-5	NA	TGTGCCAGCAGCCAAGATCTGGAGTTACCCCAGCATTTT	CASSQDLELPQHF
NA	17	TRBV15	TRBJ1-6	NA	TGTGCCACCAGCAGAGAAGGGAGATCTACCTATAATTCACCCCTCCACTTT	CATSREGRSTYNSPLHF
NA	14	TRBV7-2	TRBJ1-2	NA	TGTGCCAGCAGGCTCCCAGGGGTAGAGTATGGCTACACCTTC	CASRLPGVEYGYTF
NA	16	TRBV28	TRBJ1-6	NA	TGTGCCAGCGCCCCCCCCTCGGAGGGGAATAATTCACCCCTCCACTTT	CASAPPSEGNNSPLHF
NA	17	TRBV5-4	TRBJ1-6	once	TGTGCCAGCACCTCGTCCCGGGGGGGCCGGCTTTATTCACCCCTCCACTTT	CASTSSRGGRLYSPLHF
NA	16	TRBV4-1	TRBJ2-1	NA	TGCGCCAGCAGCCAAGACACTAGCCTTACCTACAATGAGCAGTTCTTC	CASSQDTSLTYNEQFF
NA	12	TRBV12-3/TRBV12-4	TRBJ2-7	NA	TGTGCCAGCAGTTTACGTCCCCTCGAGCAGTACTTC	CASSLRPLEQYF
TRBD1	13	TRBV10-3	TRBJ1-2	NA	TGTGCCATCAGCGGGGACAGGGAGAGAGGCTACACCTTC	CAISGDRERGYTF
TRBD1	17	TRBV3-1/TRBV3-2	TRBJ1-2	NA	TGTGCCAGCAGCCATCGGGACAGCCCCTCTGAGGGCTATGGCTACACCTTC	CASSHRDSPSEGYGYTF
NA	13	TRBV25-1	TRBJ2-5	NA	TGTGCCAGCAGCAACCCTGGAGTGGAGACCCAGTACTTC	CASSNPGVETQYF
TRBD1	17	TRBV4-1	TRBJ1-3	once	TGCGCCAGCAGCCCACTCGAGGGGACAGGGACTGGAAACACCATATATTTT	CASSPLEGTGTGNTIYF
NA	15	TRBV11-2	TRBJ1-5	NA	TGTGCCAGCAGCTTAGGGAGCTCCGTCAATCAGCCCCAGCATTTT	CASSLGSSVNQPQHF
NA	15	TRBV3-1/TRBV3-2	TRBJ1-2	NA	TGTGCCAGCAGCCAGTTACAGATCACTAACTATGGCTACACCTTC	CASSQLQITNYGYTF
NA	12	TRBV30	TRBJ1-2	NA	TGTGCCTGGAGTCTAGGTCTGGATGGCTACACCTTC	CAWSLGLDGYTF
NA	17	TRBV28	TRBJ1-2	NA	TGTGCCAGCAGTCTAGTGGGGGGAGGGCCTATTCGTGATGGCTACACCTTC	CASSLVGGGPIRDGYTF
TRBD2	14	TRBV5-4	TRBJ2-7	once	TGTGCCAGCAGCCCAAGGACTAGCGACCACGAGCAGTACTTC	CASSPRTSDHEQYF
TRBD1	15	TRBV6-5	TRBJ1-5	NA	TGTGCCAGCACCCAAGGGGGCGGTTTTAATCAGCCCCAGCATTTT	CASTQGGGFNQPQHF
NA	15	TRBV6-1	TRBJ1-1	once	TGTGCCAGCAGTGAAGGAGCCAGCAGGGTAACTGAAGCTTTCTTT	CASSEGASRVTEAFF
NA	15	TRBV5-8	TRBJ1-4	NA	TGTGCCAGCAGCTTGGCGCAGGGGATAGGTGAAAAACTGTTTTTT	CASSLAQGIGEKLFF
TRBD1	15	TRBV10-3	TRBJ1-1	NA	TGTGCCATCAGTGAGGGACAGGGACTAAACACTGAAGCTTTCTTT	CAISEGQGLNTEAFF
NA	14	TRBV6-6	TRBJ1-5	NA	TGTGCCAGCAGTCTTGACACAGGCAATCAGCCCCAGCATTTT	CASSLDTGNQPQHF
NA	15	TRBV3-1/TRBV3-2	TRBJ2-5	NA	TGTGCCAGCAGCCGCAATCCCGGGGGTCGGGAGACCCAGTACTTC	CASSRNPGGRETQYF
NA	15	TRBV9	TRBJ1-2	NA	TGTGCCAGCAGCGTAGACCACAGTTTGGGTTATGGCTACACCTTC	CASSVDHSLGYGYTF